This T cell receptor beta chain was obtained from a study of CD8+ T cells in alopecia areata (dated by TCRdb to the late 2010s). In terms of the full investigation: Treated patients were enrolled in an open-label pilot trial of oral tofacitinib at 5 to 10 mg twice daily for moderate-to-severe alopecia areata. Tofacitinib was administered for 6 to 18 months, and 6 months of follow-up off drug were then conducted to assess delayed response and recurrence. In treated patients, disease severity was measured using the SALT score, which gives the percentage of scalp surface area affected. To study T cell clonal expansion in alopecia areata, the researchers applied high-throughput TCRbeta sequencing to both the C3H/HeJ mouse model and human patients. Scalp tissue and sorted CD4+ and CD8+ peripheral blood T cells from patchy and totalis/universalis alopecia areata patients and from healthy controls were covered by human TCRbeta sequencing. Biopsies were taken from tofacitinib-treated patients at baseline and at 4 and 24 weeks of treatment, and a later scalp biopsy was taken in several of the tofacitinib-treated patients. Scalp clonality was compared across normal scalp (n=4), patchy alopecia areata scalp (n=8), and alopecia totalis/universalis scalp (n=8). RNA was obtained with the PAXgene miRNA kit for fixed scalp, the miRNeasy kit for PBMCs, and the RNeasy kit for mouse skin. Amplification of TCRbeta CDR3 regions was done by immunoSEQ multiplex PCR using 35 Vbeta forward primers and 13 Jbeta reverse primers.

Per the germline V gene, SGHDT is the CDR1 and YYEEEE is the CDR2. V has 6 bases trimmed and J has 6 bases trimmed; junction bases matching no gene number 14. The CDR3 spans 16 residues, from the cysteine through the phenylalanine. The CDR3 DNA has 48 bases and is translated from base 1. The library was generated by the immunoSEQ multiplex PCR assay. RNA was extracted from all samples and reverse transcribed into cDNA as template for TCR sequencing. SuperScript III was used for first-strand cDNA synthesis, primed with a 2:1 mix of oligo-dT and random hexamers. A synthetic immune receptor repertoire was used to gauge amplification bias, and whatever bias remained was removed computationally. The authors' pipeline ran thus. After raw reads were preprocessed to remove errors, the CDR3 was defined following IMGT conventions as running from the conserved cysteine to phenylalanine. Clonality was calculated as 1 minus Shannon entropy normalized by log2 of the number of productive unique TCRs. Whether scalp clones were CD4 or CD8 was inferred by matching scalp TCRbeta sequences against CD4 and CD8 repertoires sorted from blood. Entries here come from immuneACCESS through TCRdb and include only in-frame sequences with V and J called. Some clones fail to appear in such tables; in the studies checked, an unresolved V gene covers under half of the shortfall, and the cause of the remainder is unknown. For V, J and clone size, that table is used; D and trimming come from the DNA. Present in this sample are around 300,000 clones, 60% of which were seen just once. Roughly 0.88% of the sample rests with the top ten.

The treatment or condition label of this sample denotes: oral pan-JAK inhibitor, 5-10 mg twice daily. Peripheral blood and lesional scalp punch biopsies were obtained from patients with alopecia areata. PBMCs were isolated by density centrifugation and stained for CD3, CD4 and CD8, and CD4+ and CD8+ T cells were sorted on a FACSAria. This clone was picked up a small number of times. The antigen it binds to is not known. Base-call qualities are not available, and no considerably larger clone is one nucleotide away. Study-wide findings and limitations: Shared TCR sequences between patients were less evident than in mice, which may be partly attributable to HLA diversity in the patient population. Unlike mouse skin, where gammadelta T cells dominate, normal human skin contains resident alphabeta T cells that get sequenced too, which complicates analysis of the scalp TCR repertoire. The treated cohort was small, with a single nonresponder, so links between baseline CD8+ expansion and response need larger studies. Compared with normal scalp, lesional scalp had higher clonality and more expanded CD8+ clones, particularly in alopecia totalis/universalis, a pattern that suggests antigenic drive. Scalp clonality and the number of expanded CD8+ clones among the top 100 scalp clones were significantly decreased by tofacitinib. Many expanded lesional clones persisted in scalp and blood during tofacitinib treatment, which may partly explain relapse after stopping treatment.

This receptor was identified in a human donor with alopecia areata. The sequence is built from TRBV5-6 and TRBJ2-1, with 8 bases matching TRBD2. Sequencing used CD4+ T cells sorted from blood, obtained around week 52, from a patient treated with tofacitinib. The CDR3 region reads CASTQWGLAGPNEQFF. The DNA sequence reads TGTGCCAGCACCCAATGGGGGCTAGCGGGCCCCAATGAGCAGTTCTTC.